These 28 T cell receptor beta chains share one sample of origin, sequenced in a study of tumor and adjacent non-tumor tissue in lung cancer. RNA was extracted from bulk tissue without any cell sorting. TCRbeta libraries were built with three rounds of nested PCR, modified from ARM-PCR. TCRdb reprocessed the multiplex PCR reads via MiXCR and lists one record per CDR3 protein. The top ten hold approximately 35% of the sample, which has more than 85,000 distinct CDR3 sequences, around 80% seen once. The sample taken for sequencing was lung tumor tissue. These receptors originate from a woman between 55 and 75 years old with non-small cell lung cancer.

This clonotype was observed at least ten times. This rearrangement joins TRBV5-1 to TRBJ1-5; no clear D gene. The CDR3 runs 14 residues. The V and J ends lost 4 bases and 7 bases respectively, with 15 bases between them. Germline V gene lookup returns CDR1 SGHRS and CDR2 YFSETQ. CDR3 region: CASSPDPSGQPQHF. The CDR3 DNA follows: TGCGCCAGCAGCCCCGACCCCTCGGGGCAGCCCCAGCATTTT.

This clonotype was counted between two and nine times. This clone may be a read error of a much larger clone one base away. V usage is TRBV20-1 and J usage is TRBJ2-5; D is perhaps TRBD1 or TRBD2 (5 bases each). Germline V lookup: CDR1 DFQATT, CDR2 SNEGSKA (reference sequence). V gave up 2 bases and J gave up 4 bases, with 20 bases separating them. This CDR3 comprises 16 residues. The CDR3 spells CSARFWEWGYGETQYF. CDR3 coding DNA: TGCAGTGCTAGATTCTGGGAGTGGGGCTACGGAGAGACCCAGTACTTC.

Turning to this clonotype: A much more abundant neighbour one base away suggests this may be a read error. The genes are TRBV29-1 and TRBJ2-7, with 9 nucleotides matching TRBD2. The CDR3 contains 14 residues. Germline trimming cut 4 bases from V and 2 bases from J; bases unmatched to any gene: 6. Germline lookup yields CDR1 SQVTM and CDR2 ANQGSEA. The CDR3 is CSVASGTHPYEQYF. Written as DNA, the CDR3 is TGCAGCGTTGCTAGCGGGACCCATCCCTACGAGCAGTACTTC.

This clonotype appeared a few times. The genes are TRBV30 and TRBJ2-3; D gene unclear. The CDR3 runs to 13 residues. Looked up from germline, CDR1 is GTSNPN and CDR2 is SVGIG (reference sequence). V shed 2 bases and J shed 3 bases, with 9 bases lying between them. CDR3 region: CAWSLDGTDTQYF. In DNA, the CDR3 is TGTGCCTGGAGTCTGGACGGGACAGATACGCAGTATTTT.

Regarding this clonotype: The junction does not match germline at one end; this may be a read error. V usage is TRBV6-6 and J usage is TRBJ2-7; TRBD1 might be the D (7 bases). The CDR3 covers 14 residues. Germline CDR1 MNHNY, CDR2 SVGAGI (reference sequence). CDR3 protein: CVSSRQGGDYEQYF. As DNA, the CDR3 is TGTGTCAGCAGTCGCCAGGGGGGAGACTACGAGCAGTACTTC.

Comment on this clonotype: A much larger clonotype is one base distant, so this may be a read error. V and J are TRBV28 and TRBJ1-1; no definite D call. The CDR3 has 13 amino acids. Trimming left V 7 bases short and J 9 bases short, with 18 bases between. Germline CDR1 is MDHEN and CDR2 is SYDVKM. CDR3 in amino acids: CASNYKGIYQAFF. The CDR3 bases are TGTGCCAGCAATTACAAAGGGATCTATCAAGCTTTCTTT. Full variable domain (missing parts from reference TRBV28 and TRBJ1-1): DVKVTQSSRYLVKRTGEKVFLECVQDMDHENMFWYRQDPGLGLRLIYFSYDVKMKEKGDIPEGYSVSREKKERFSLILESASTNQTSMYLCASNYKGIYQAFFGQGTRLTVV.

With respect to this clonotype: This may stem from a read error, because a much larger clone lies one nucleotide away. The chain employs TRBV20-1 and TRBJ2-1, with 12 bases aligning to TRBD2. The CDR3 has 14 residues. Germline V CDR1 and CDR2: DFQATT, SNEGSKA (reference sequence). The CDR3 coding sequence is TGCAATGCCAGACTAGCGGGGGCCTACAATGAGCAGTTCTTC. Translating it yields CNARLAGAYNEQFF.

About this clonotype itself: The conserved phenylalanine or tryptophan is not found at the CDR3 terminus, so this likely reflects a read error. The chain has TRBV7-8 and TRBJ2-4; the match to TRBD2 covers 8 bases. V shed 2 bases and J 1 base; nucleotides not matched to a gene: 10. Germline V lookup: CDR1 SGHVS, CDR2 FQNEAQ. The CDR3 has 18 amino acids. CDR3 protein: CASSLYSGGAKAKNIQYI. The CDR3 DNA reads TGTGCCAGCAGCTTATACAGCGGGGGAGCCAAGGCCAAAAACATTCAGTACATC.

For this clonotype: The junction and the germline gene differ at one end; a read error may be behind it. V gene TRBV11-2 combines with J gene TRBJ1-5; D is uncertain. Per germline, CDR1 SGHAT and CDR2 FQNNGV. This CDR3 spans 15 amino acids. The CDR3 loop is CTSSLKRGGNQPQHF. DNA of the CDR3: TGTACCAGCAGCTTAAAGCGCGGTGGCAATCAACCCCAGCATTTT. The whole variable domain, filled in from reference TRBV11-2 and TRBJ1-5, reads EAGVAQSPRYKIIEKRQSVAFWCNPISGHATLYWYQQILGQGPKLLIQFQNNGVVDDSQLPKDRFSAERLKGVDSTLKIQPAKLEDSAVYLCTSSLKRGGNQPQHFGDGTRLSIL.

Concerning this clonotype itself: Since a much larger clone is just one base distant, this may be a read error. The chain links TRBV6-6 to TRBJ1-4, with 8 bases lining up with TRBD1. The junction had 11 bases not matched to a gene; V was cut back by 5 bases and J by 6 bases. The CDR3 loop spans 16 amino acids. CDR1 is MNHNY, CDR2 SVGAGI, per germline (reference sequence). This chain's CDR3 is CASSTLERQGYEKLFF. The CDR3 DNA reads TGTGCCAGCAGTACCCTGGAGAGACAGGGGTATGAAAAACTGTTTTTT.

Comments on this clonotype: One end of the junction is discordant with germline, which a read error may explain. V usage is TRBV29-1 and J usage is TRBJ1-1; D ambiguous. Germline V gene sequence: CDR1 SQVTM, CDR2 ANQGSEA. The CDR3 extends over 13 amino acids. CDR3 nucleotides: TGCAGCGGTCGACATGATTTGAACACTGAGGCTTTCTTT. Residues: CSGRHDLNTEAFF. Filled out from reference TRBV29-1 and TRBJ1-1, the complete variable domain reads SAVISQKPSRDICQRGTSLTIQCQVDSQVTMMFWYRQQPGQSLTLIATANQGSEATYESGFVIDKFPISRPNLTFSTLTVSNMSPEDSSIYLCSGRHDLNTEAFFGQGTRLTVV.

As for this clonotype: This could be a read error, since a much larger clone is one nucleotide away. This rearrangement joins TRBV29-1 to TRBJ2-3; 9 nucleotides align to TRBD2. The CDR3 is 15 residues long. The V gene's germline CDR1 is SQVTM and CDR2 ANQGSEA. The CDR3 sequence is CSGERGAIWTDTQYF. The CDR3 DNA reads TGCAGTGGAGAGCGGGGGGCCATCTGGACGGATACGCAGTATTTT.

V usage is TRBV11-3 and J usage is TRBJ2-3; 10 positions agree with TRBD1. This CDR3 has 13 amino acids. Trimming cost V 9 bases and J 6 bases; bases outside gene matches: 6. Germline CDR1 and CDR2: SGHNT and YENEEA. The CDR3 nucleotides read TGTGCCAGTAGACAGGACAGGGGGGATACGCAGTATTTT. This sequence encodes CASRQDRGDTQYF.

On this clonotype: At one end, the junction sequence differs from germline, possibly due to a read error. V gene TRBV20-1 combines with J gene TRBJ2-2; weak D call: TRBD2 (5 bases). This CDR3 spans 12 amino acids. Germline V lookup: CDR1 DFQATT, CDR2 SNEGSKA (reference sequence). CDR3: CSARSGTGKLFF. CDR3 nucleotides: TGCAGTGCTAGATCGGGCACCGGGAAGCTGTTTTTT.

Only a few counts were recorded for this clonotype. A much larger clonotype is one base distant, so this may be a read error. This chain's CDR3 is CAGRRDSLYNEQFF. The CDR3 nucleotides read TGCGCCGGCAGACGGGACAGTCTCTACAATGAGCAGTTCTTC. The chain employs TRBV5-1 and TRBJ2-1, with 7 bases aligning to TRBD1. This CDR3 contains 14 residues. Germline values: CDR1 SGHRS, CDR2 YFSETQ.

Many counts were recorded for this clonotype. The chain is built from TRBV12-3 or TRBV12-4 and TRBJ2-1; no definite D call. CDR3 size: 11 residues. Trimming shortened V by 1 base and J by 7 bases, and 2 bases separated the two germline ends. The CDR3 DNA reads as TGTGCCAGCAGTTTAGGAAATGAGCAGTTCTTC. Its translation: CASSLGNEQFF.

Of note for this clonotype: Given a much more abundant clone one base away, this may be a read error. The chain employs TRBV4-3 and TRBJ2-7; 9 nucleotides agree with TRBD2. Germline CDR1 reads LGHNA; CDR2 reads YSLEER. V trimming: 1 base; J trimming: 6 bases; junction bases outside the gene matches: 10. The CDR3 consists of 16 residues. CDR3 sequence: CASSQGRTSVTPEQYF. DNA of the CDR3: TGCGCCAGCAGCCAAGGCAGGACTAGCGTGACCCCCGAGCAGTACTTC.

This clonotype is a singleton in its sample. At one of its ends the junction is not consistent with the germline gene, which may arise from a read error. V and J are TRBV10-3 and TRBJ2-5; TRBD1 aligns across 8 bases. This CDR3 is built from 12 residues. The germline CDR1 and CDR2 sequences are ENHRY and SYGVKD. CDR3 loop: CATQGALETHYF. The CDR3 nucleotides are TGTGCCACGCAGGGGGCGTTGGAGACCCATTACTTC.

This clonotype was counted at least ten times. This rearrangement joins TRBV6-2 or TRBV6-3 to TRBJ2-7, with 7 nucleotides matching TRBD2. Germline values: CDR1 MNHEY, CDR2 SVGEGT. Trimming cost V 5 bases and J 6 bases; bases outside gene matches: 7. The CDR3 is 13 amino acids. Here the CDR3 reads CASSQGLLREQYF. DNA for the CDR3: TGTGCCAGCAGTCAGGGACTACTTCGCGAGCAGTACTTC.

The V call is TRBV29-1, the J call TRBJ2-5; tentatively, D is TRBD1 (6 bases). Germline V gene sequence: CDR1 SQVTM, CDR2 ANQGSEA. CDR3 size: 12 residues. CDR3 protein: CNVVQGWETQYF. CDR3 nucleotides: TGCAACGTCGTACAGGGATGGGAGACCCAGTACTTC.

V usage is TRBV11-2 and J usage is TRBJ2-7; TRBD2 matches at 13 bases. CDR1 and CDR2 from the germline V gene are SGHAT and FQNNGV. J was trimmed by 3 bases and V by 4 bases; bases with no gene match: 3. The CDR3 is 15 residues long. The CDR3 region is CASSCRTSGGYEQYF. The DNA of the CDR3 is TGTGCCAGCAGCTGCAGGACTAGCGGGGGCTACGAGCAGTACTTC. The whole variable domain, remainder taken from reference TRBV11-2 and TRBJ2-7, is EAGVAQSPRYKIIEKRQSVAFWCNPISGHATLYWYQQILGQGPKLLIQFQNNGVVDDSQLPKDRFSAERLKGVDSTLKIQPAKLEDSAVYLCASSCRTSGGYEQYFGPGTRLTVT.

Notes on this clonotype: One end of the junction is discordant with germline, which a read error may explain. This chain joins TRBV4-2 and TRBJ2-1, with D maybe TRBD1 (6 bases). In germline, CDR1 is LGHNA, CDR2 YNFKEQ. The CDR3 has 15 residues. The CDR3 here is CASSQASGQCNGQFF. CDR3 DNA sequence: TGTGCCAGCAGCCAAGCCTCTGGACAGTGCAATGGGCAGTTCTTC.

This chain links TRBV11-2 with TRBJ2-7; maybe TRBD1 (6 bases). CDR3 size: 15 residues. Germline CDR1 reads SGHAT; CDR2 reads FQNNGV. V gave up 5 bases and J gave up 3 bases, with 17 bases separating them. The CDR3 sequence: CASSPGTWSCYEQYF. CDR3 bases: TGTGCCAGCAGCCCAGGGACATGGAGTTGCTACGAGCAGTACTTC.

On this clonotype itself: A much larger clone sits a single nucleotide away, making a read error possible. The rearrangement links TRBV6-2 or TRBV6-3 to TRBJ2-2; no clear D gene. The germline V gene encodes CDR1 MNHEY and CDR2 SVGEGT. The CDR3 extends over 14 amino acids. The CDR3 nucleotides are TGTGCCGGCAGCTCTCCGTCCACGTCCGGGGAGCTGTTTTTT. The encoded protein is CAGSSPSTSGELFF.

This clonotype was seen ten or more times. The CDR3: CASSTGYYGYTF. The CDR3 region has the DNA TGCGCCAGCAGCACAGGGTACTATGGCTACACCTTC. V gene TRBV4-3 combines with J gene TRBJ1-2, with D possibly matching TRBD1 (6 bases). Germline CDR1 is LGHNA and CDR2 is YSLEER. Trimming removed 5 bases at V and 3 bases at J, with 7 bases between. CDR3 size: 12 residues.

In the case of this clonotype: One end of the junction varies from germline; a read error may be responsible. The CDR3 is CASSLALSVRYTEALF. The CDR3 coding sequence is TGTGCCAGCAGTCTCGCCTTGTCGGTACGCTACACCGAAGCTCTCTTT. The rearrangement joins TRBV12-3 or TRBV12-4 to TRBJ1-1; D is unresolved. The CDR3 is 16 residues long.

This chain links TRBV5-6 with TRBJ2-6; D remains unclear. The CDR3 runs to 16 residues. V was pared by 1 base and J by 2 bases, with 10 bases between. The germline V gene encodes CDR1 SGHDT and CDR2 YYEEEE. Written as DNA, the CDR3 is TGTGCCAGCAGCTTGCTCGGCCCGACTGGGGCCAACGTCCTGACTTTC. Protein sequence: CASSLLGPTGANVLTF.

On this clonotype: A single base separates this from a much larger clone, so it may be a read error. The chain joins TRBV20-1 to TRBJ2-2; maybe TRBD2 (6 bases). This CDR3 has 13 residues. Looked up from germline, CDR1 is DFQATT and CDR2 is SNEGSKA (reference sequence). The CDR3 DNA follows: TGCAGTGAAAGGAAGAGGGAGGCCGGGGAGCTGTTGTTT. Translation: CSERKREAGELLF.